This T cell receptor (beta chain) emerged from a study of T cells in Graves' hyperthyroidism and ophthalmopathy. General observations from the study: The model made its ophthalmopathy prediction, and onset followed a median approximately 6 months later. The authors' 13 V-J model separated ophthalmopathy from stable hyperthyroidism.

Using RNA transcripts as the source, TCR beta CDR3 regions were amplified. The primer set for the first-round RT-PCR of the TCR CDR3 was HTBI. TCRdb re-called the multiplex PCR reads with MiXCR, one entry per CDR3 protein. The repertoire has about 640,000 distinct CDR3 sequences, over 40% of them found once; the top ten carry more than 7%. CDR1 SEHNR and CDR2 FQNEAQ come from the germline V gene (reference sequence). The V end was cut by 4 bases, the J end by 1 base, with 13 bases between. This CDR3 contains 15 residues. This clonotype appeared many times. Its target is unknown. Input material: peripheral blood or thyroid tissue (not recorded which). This clonotype was sampled from an adult man with Graves' disease, either hyperthyroidism or ophthalmopathy (not recorded which). This sequence joins TRBV7-9 and TRBJ1-1; no definite D call. CDR3 coding DNA: TGTGCCAGCAGCTCCATAAGCATAGCGAACACTGAAGCTTTCTTT. Its protein product is CASSSISIANTEAFF.